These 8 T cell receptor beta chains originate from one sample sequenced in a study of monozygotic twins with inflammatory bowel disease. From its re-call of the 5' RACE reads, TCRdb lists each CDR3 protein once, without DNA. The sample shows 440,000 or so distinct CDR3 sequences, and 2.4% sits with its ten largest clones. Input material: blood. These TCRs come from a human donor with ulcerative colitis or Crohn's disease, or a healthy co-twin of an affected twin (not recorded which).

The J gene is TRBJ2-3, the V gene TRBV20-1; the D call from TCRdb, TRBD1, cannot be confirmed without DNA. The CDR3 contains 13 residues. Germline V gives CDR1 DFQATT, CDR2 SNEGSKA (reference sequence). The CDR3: CSPLRGAPDTQYF.

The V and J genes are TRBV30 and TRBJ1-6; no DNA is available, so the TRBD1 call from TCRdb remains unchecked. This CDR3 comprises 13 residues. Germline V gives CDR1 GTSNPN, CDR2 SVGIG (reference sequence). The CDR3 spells CAWRDRYNSPLHF.

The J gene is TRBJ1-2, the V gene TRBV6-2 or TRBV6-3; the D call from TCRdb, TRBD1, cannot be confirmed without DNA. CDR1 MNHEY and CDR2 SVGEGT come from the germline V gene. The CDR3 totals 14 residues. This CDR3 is CASSLGPLNYGYTF.

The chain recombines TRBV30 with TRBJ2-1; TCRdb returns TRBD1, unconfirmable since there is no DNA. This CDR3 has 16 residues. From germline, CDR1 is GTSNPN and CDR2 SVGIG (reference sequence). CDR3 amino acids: CAWSPLNRGRRNEQFF. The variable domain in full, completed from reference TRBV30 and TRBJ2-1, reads SQTIHQWPATLVQPVGSPLSLECTVEGTSNPNLYWYRQAAGRGLQLLFYSVGIGQISSEVPQNLSASRPQDRQFILSSKKLLLSDSGFYLCAWSPLNRGRRNEQFFGPGTRLTVL.

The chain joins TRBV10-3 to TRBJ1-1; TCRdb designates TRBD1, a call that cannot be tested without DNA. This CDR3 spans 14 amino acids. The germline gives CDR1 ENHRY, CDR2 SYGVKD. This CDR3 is CAISEGWGAVEAFF.

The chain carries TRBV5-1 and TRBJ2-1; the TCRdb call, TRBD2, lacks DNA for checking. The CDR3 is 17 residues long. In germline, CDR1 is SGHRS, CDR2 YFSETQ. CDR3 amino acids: CASSQPHGAGGRGEQFF.

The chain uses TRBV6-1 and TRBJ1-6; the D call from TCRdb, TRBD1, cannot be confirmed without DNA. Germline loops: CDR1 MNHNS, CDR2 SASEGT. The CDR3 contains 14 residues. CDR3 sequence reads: CASSSGRADSPLHF.

The CDR3 is CASSGLAEVETQYF. The chain uses TRBV2 and TRBJ2-5; TCRdb selects TRBD2, and the lack of DNA leaves this call unchecked. CDR1 SNHLY and CDR2 FYNNEI come from the germline V gene. The CDR3 is 14 residues long.